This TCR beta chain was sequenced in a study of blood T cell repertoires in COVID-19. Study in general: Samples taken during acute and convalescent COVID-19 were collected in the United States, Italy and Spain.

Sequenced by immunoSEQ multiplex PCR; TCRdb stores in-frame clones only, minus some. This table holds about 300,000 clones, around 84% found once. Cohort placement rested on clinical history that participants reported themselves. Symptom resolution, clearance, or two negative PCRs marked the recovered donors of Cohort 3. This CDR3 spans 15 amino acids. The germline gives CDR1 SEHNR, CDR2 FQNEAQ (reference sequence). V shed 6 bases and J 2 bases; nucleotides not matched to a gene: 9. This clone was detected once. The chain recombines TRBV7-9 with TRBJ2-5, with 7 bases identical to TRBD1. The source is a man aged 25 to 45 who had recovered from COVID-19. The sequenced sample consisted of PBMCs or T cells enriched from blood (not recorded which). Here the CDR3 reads CASRRQGRGQETQYF. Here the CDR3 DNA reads TGTGCCAGCAGAAGACAGGGAAGGGGACAAGAGACCCAGTACTTC.